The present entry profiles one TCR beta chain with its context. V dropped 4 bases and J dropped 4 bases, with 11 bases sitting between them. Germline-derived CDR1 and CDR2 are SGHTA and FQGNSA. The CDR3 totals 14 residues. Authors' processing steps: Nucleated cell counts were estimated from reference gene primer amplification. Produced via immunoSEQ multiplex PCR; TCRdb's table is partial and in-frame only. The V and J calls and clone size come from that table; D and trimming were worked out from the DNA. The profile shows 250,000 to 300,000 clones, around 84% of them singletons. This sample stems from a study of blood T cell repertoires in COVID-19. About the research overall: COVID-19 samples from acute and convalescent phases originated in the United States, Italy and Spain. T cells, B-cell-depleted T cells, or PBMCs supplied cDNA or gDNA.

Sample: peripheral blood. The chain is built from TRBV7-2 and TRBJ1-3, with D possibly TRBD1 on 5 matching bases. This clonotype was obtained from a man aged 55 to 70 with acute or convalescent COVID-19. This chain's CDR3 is CASSSPRQGNTIYF. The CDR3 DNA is TGTGCCAGCAGCTCCCCTCGACAGGGAAACACCATATATTTT. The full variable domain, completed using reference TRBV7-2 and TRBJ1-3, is GAGVSQSPSNKVTEKGKDVELRCDPISGHTALYWYRQSLGQGLEFLIYFQGNSAPDKSGLPSDRFSAERTGGSVSTLTIQRTQQEDSAVYLCASSSPRQGNTIYFGEGSWLTVV.